A selection of T cell receptor beta chains follows, all from one sample in a study of T cells in Graves' hyperthyroidism and ophthalmopathy. TCRdb re-derived calls from the multiplex PCR reads in MiXCR, one entry per CDR3 protein. The table shows some 550,000 distinct CDR3 sequences, with more than 15% occurring only once. Sequences were obtained from blood. These receptors were taken from a woman in her thirties or forties with Graves' ophthalmopathy. Each CDR3 is given with its conserved first and last residue.

>TRBV20-1|TRBJ2-2
CSARAWGGRGGGTGELFF
>TRBV3-1|TRBJ2-1
CASSLRLAGGQTYNEQFF
>TRBV20-1|TRBJ2-5
CSASRGKYQETQYF
>TRBV3-1|TRBJ1-1
CASSLLGTGGIEAFF
>TRBV20-1|TRBJ2-1
CSARDPRLAGGGNEQFF
>TRBV6-1|TRBJ1-5
CASRTPDLSNQPQHF
>TRBV19|TRBJ1-5
CASSMMGLQPQHF
>TRBV30|TRBJ1-4
CAWSIRGRVRGENEKLFF
>TRBV6-2/TRBV6-3|TRBJ1-5
CASSSLLNQPQHF
>TRBV3-1|TRBJ2-5
CASTPTGLETQYF
>TRBV20-1|TRBJ2-3
CSARVLMGTSGYTDTQYF
>TRBV5-1|TRBJ2-3
CASSLRGETDTQYF
>TRBV5-1|TRBJ1-4
CASSLGPGGEKLFF
>TRBV24-1|TRBJ2-3
CATEGGGEPDTQYF
>TRBV11-2|-
CASSGGGEEGYEQFF
>TRBV30|TRBJ2-7
CACSRGGAEQYF
>TRBV30|TRBJ2-3
CAWGPISGRPRAQYF
>TRBV5-1|TRBJ2-3
CASSLARGEDTQYF
>TRBV7-2|TRBJ2-7
CASSLELGQAEQYF
>TRBV11-1|TRBJ2-1
CASSLDLLSYNEQFF
>TRBV19|TRBJ2-2
CASSMRDRVNTGELFF
>TRBV20-1|TRBJ2-5
CSAGLSGETQYF
>TRBV15|TRBJ2-2
CATSSSDRNTGELFF
>TRBV6-1|TRBJ2-2
CASRPQVTGELFF
>TRBV4-2|TRBJ2-1
CASTRGAEQFF
>TRBV6-1|TRBJ2-2
CASSQGDRTDFAGELFF
>TRBV27|TRBJ2-7
CASSLLSVGRGNEQYF
>TRBV20-1|TRBJ2-5
CSARGVGSGRSQETQYF
>TRBV12-3/TRBV12-4|TRBJ1-3
CASNLQGGSGNTIYF
>TRBV19|TRBJ2-5
CASSVGLAGAGKTQYF